This entry lists 15 T cell receptor beta chains sequenced from one sample in a study of shared clonotypes between healthy human individuals. The repertoire was sequenced with immunoSEQ multiplex PCR; TCRdb's copy has only in-frame clones and lacks some. This sample has around 1,000,000 clones; 60% to 80% occur once, and the top ten carry 0.89%. Sample: memory CD4+ T cells from PBMCs. Subset: CD45RA-negative fraction. The receptors were gathered from a man between 18 and 29 years old in good health. Some clones in this sample may be carry-over from other donors' samples.

Only one count was recorded for this clone. The CDR3 DNA follows: TGTGCCAGCACCCAACGACAGGGGCCTGTCTCCTACGAGCAGTACTTC. Protein sequence: CASTQRQGPVSYEQYF. The chain carries TRBV6-6 and TRBJ2-7, with 8 bases lining up with TRBD1. The CDR3 has 16 amino acids. V trimming: 7 bases; J trimming: 0 bases; junction bases outside the gene matches: 11. Germline loops: CDR1 MNHNY, CDR2 SVGAGI (reference sequence).

The J gene is TRBJ1-4, the V gene TRBV7-2, with 7 bases matching TRBD1. The junction had 9 bases not matched to a gene; V was cut back by 5 bases and J by 6 bases. This CDR3 is 15 amino acids long. The germline V gene encodes CDR1 SGHTA and CDR2 FQGNSA. The CDR3 reads CASSRSTGSHEKLFF. Here the CDR3 DNA reads TGTGCCAGCAGCCGGTCGACAGGGAGTCATGAAAAACTGTTTTTT.

CDR3: CASSSPSRVDEQYF. The CDR3 DNA sequence: TGTGCCAGCAGTTCCCCATCCAGGGTGGATGAGCAGTACTTC. The chain recombines TRBV28 with TRBJ2-7; maybe TRBD1 (5 bases). The CDR3 length is 14 residues. Germline V lookup: CDR1 MDHEN, CDR2 SYDVKM. V was pared by 4 bases and J by 7 bases, with 17 bases between.

This chain connects TRBV7-2 to TRBJ2-1; TRBD2 matches at 10 bases. CDR1 and CDR2 (germline): SGHTA, FQGNSA. The CDR3 is 16 residues long. J lost 7 bases, V lost 4 bases, and 10 bases had no gene match. CDR3 in amino acids: CASSSRVAGGQNEQFF. In nucleotides, the CDR3 is TGTGCCAGCAGCTCGAGGGTAGCGGGAGGCCAAAATGAGCAGTTCTTC.

A few counts support this clone. V and J are TRBV7-9 and TRBJ2-1, with a weak D call TRBD2 (5 bases). The CDR3 loop spans 13 amino acids. CDR1 is SEHNR, CDR2 FQNEAQ, per germline (reference sequence). Trimming cost V 3 bases and J 7 bases, with 10 bases left between them. The CDR3 loop is CASSFAGGNEQFF. CDR3 coding DNA: TGTGCCAGCAGCTTTGCGGGCGGGAATGAGCAGTTCTTC. Looking up the rest from reference TRBV7-9 and TRBJ2-1 gives the full variable domain: DTGVSQNPRHKITKRGQNVTFRCDPISEHNRLYWYRQTLGQGPEFLTYFQNEAQLEKSRLLSDRFSAERPKGSFSTLEIQRTEQGDSAMYLCASSFAGGNEQFFGPGTRLTVL.

V is TRBV2 and J is TRBJ2-2, with a tentative D call TRBD2 (6 bases). The CDR3 has 14 amino acids. Germline V lookup: CDR1 SNHLY, CDR2 FYNNEI. V lost 4 bases, J lost 2 bases, and 8 bases lay in between. CDR3 DNA sequence: TGTGCCAGCAGTGCCGGGAGTAACACCGGGGAGCTGTTTTTT. As protein: CASSAGSNTGELFF.

Of note for this clone: The sample has other DNA sequences that encode this CDR3 too. The rearrangement joins TRBV7-2 to TRBJ1-2; 10 bases are a match to TRBD1. CDR1 is SGHTA and CDR2 is FQGNSA in the germline V gene. The trim removed 4 bases at V and 5 bases at J, leaving 1 base unmatched. The CDR3 consists of 13 residues. Written as DNA, the CDR3 is TGTGCCAGCAGCTCGGACAGGGGGTATGGCTACACCTTC. Protein sequence: CASSSDRGYGYTF. The full variable domain, rest sourced from reference TRBV7-2 and TRBJ1-2, is GAGVSQSPSNKVTEKGKDVELRCDPISGHTALYWYRQSLGQGLEFLIYFQGNSAPDKSGLPSDRFSAERTGGSVSTLTIQRTQQEDSAVYLCASSSDRGYGYTFGSGTRLTVV.

J is TRBJ2-2 and V is TRBV5-1; D may be TRBD1 (5 bases). This CDR3 has 13 amino acids. CDR1 is SGHRS and CDR2 is YFSETQ in the germline V gene. V was trimmed by 0 bases and J by 6 bases, leaving 6 bases between them. CDR3 residues: CASSLEGPGELFF. The CDR3 DNA reads as TGCGCCAGCAGCTTGGAGGGGCCCGGGGAGCTGTTTTTT. Based on the CDR3 plus reference TRBV5-1 and TRBJ2-2, the full variable domain is KAGVTQTPRYLIKTRGQQVTLSCSPISGHRSVSWYQQTPGQGLQFLFEYFSETQRNKGNFPGRFSGRQFSNSRSEMNVSTLELGDSALYLCASSLEGPGELFFGEGSRLTVL.

The rearrangement uses TRBV7-2 and TRBJ1-2, with D possibly TRBD1 on 5 matching bases. Germline V gene data show CDR1 as SGHTA and CDR2 as FQGNSA. Trimming left V 5 bases short and J 8 bases short, with 18 bases between. This CDR3 contains 14 residues. The CDR3 DNA reads TGTGCCAGCAGCCCGGGACGGACGATCGGGGGCTACACCTTC. It translates to CASSPGRTIGGYTF. Complete variable domain (other parts from reference TRBV7-2 and TRBJ1-2): GAGVSQSPSNKVTEKGKDVELRCDPISGHTALYWYRQSLGQGLEFLIYFQGNSAPDKSGLPSDRFSAERTGGSVSTLTIQRTQQEDSAVYLCASSPGRTIGGYTFGSGTRLTVV.

This rearrangement joins TRBV7-2 to TRBJ2-7; 7 nucleotides align to TRBD2. The junction had 6 bases not matched to a gene; V was cut back by 1 base and J by 6 bases. The CDR3 runs to 14 residues. Germline CDR1 is SGHTA and CDR2 is FQGNSA. Written as DNA, the CDR3 is TGTGCCAGCAGCTTAGTCTCGCGGGAGTCCGAGCAGTACTTC. Encoded protein: CASSLVSRESEQYF.

The chain is built from TRBV19 and TRBJ1-6; TRBD1 matches 8 bases. CDR1 and CDR2 (germline): LNHDA, SQIVND (reference sequence). V trimming: 5 bases; J trimming: 9 bases; junction bases outside the gene matches: 12. The CDR3 contains 16 residues. The CDR3 is CASSLEPGQVTSPLHF. In DNA form, the CDR3 reads TGTGCCAGTAGTCTGGAACCGGGACAGGTTACTTCACCCCTCCACTTT.

CDR3 amino acids: CASSSQGTRSGANVLTF. The CDR3, as DNA: TGTGCCAGCAGCTCCCAGGGTACCAGATCTGGGGCCAACGTCCTGACTTTC. The chain links TRBV11-3 to TRBJ2-6; D might be TRBD1 (5 bases). The CDR3 extends over 17 amino acids. The V and J ends lost 4 bases and 1 base respectively, with 14 bases between them. Per germline, CDR1 SGHNT and CDR2 YENEEA.

A few counts support this clone. V and J are TRBV29-1 and TRBJ2-1; 10 nucleotides agree with TRBD2. The trim removed 4 bases at V and 2 bases at J, leaving 11 bases unmatched. CDR1 is SQVTM and CDR2 is ANQGSEA in the germline V gene. The CDR3 spans 17 residues. CDR3 in amino acids: CSVVGLAGVGPYNEQFF. The CDR3 coding sequence is TGCAGCGTTGTCGGTCTAGCGGGAGTGGGGCCCTACAATGAGCAGTTCTTC.

The chain recombines TRBV2 with TRBJ2-1; a weak D match, TRBD2 (6 bases). Trimming took 7 bases from V and 10 from J, leaving 14 bases between them. The CDR3 totals 12 residues. Germline V gene data show CDR1 as SNHLY and CDR2 as FYNNEI. The DNA of the CDR3 is TGTGCCAGCACCCTAGGAGGGCTAGAGCAGTTCTTC. This translates into CASTLGGLEQFF.

V and J are TRBV11-1 and TRBJ2-3; 12 bases agree with TRBD1. V trimming: 5 bases; J trimming: 4 bases; junction bases outside the gene matches: 7. The CDR3 has 16 residues. Germline CDR1 SGHAT, CDR2 FQDESV (reference sequence). CDR3 DNA: TGTGCCAGCAGCCCGAGGGACAGGGGGCGTTCAGATACGCAGTATTTT. Amino acids: CASSPRDRGRSDTQYF.